These T cell receptor beta chains were read from a single sample in a study of cytomegalovirus exposure and HLA in healthy donors. Produced via immunoSEQ multiplex PCR; TCRdb's table is partial and in-frame only. This repertoire shows 85,000 to 95,000 clones, approximately 74% found once; its top ten account for about a fifth. The sample comprised PBMCs. All receptors derive from a man younger than 40 in good health and CMV-seropositive. Each CDR3 is given with its conserved first and last residue. D genes are given only for firm matches. Expanded clones are given a class, and other clones once, few, many or no size at all.

d_call	v_call	j_call	clone_size	cdr3_nt	cdr3_aa
TRBD1	TRBV30	TRBJ1-1	-	TGTGCCTGGAGTTCGTCCGGGACAGGGGGAACTGAAGCTTTCTTT	CAWSSSGTGGTEAFF
TRBD1	TRBV25-1	TRBJ1-2	-	TGTGCCAGCAGTGAATTTCTCAGGGGGCAAAGTGGCTACACCTTC	CASSEFLRGQSGYTF
-	TRBV5-1	TRBJ1-1	-	TGCGCCAGCAGCCCGGACGGGGGGGGCACTGAAGCTTTCTTT	CASSPDGGGTEAFF
-	TRBV15	TRBJ1-2	few	TGTGCCACCAGCAGAGAGGTGGGGCGGTATGGCTACACCTTC	CATSREVGRYGYTF
TRBD1	TRBV30	TRBJ2-5	-	TGTGCCTGGAGGAGGGACAGGGGGGAGACCCAGTACTTC	CAWRRDRGETQYF
-	TRBV7-2	TRBJ1-3	-	TGTGCCAGCAGCTTAGATCAGAGGAACACCATATATTTT	CASSLDQRNTIYF
-	TRBV5-6	TRBJ2-7	-	TGTGCCAGCAGCGGTAACAGGTACTCCTACGAGCAGTACTTC	CASSGNRYSYEQYF
-	TRBV27	TRBJ2-2	-	TGTGCCAGCAGTTTAGGCGGGACGGTGAACACCGGGGAGCTGTTTTTT	CASSLGGTVNTGELFF
TRBD2	TRBV7-9	TRBJ2-3	-	TGTGCCAGCAGCTTAGTAGGACTAGCAACAGATACGCAGTATTTT	CASSLVGLATDTQYF
TRBD1	TRBV10-3	TRBJ2-7	once	TGTGCCACCTCCCTTGGGGGACAGGTCTACGAGCAGTACTTC	CATSLGGQVYEQYF
TRBD1	TRBV11-1	TRBJ2-5	-	TGTGCCAGCAGCCAGAGGGGGCGAGGGGAGACCCAGTACTTC	CASSQRGRGETQYF
-	TRBV29-1	TRBJ2-7	few	TGCAGCGCCCTGGGGGCTGGAGACGAGCAGTACTTC	CSALGAGDEQYF
-	TRBV30	TRBJ1-3	-	TGTGCCTGGAGTAGGGGATACTCTGGAAACACCATATATTTT	CAWSRGYSGNTIYF
-	TRBV7-8	TRBJ2-3	-	TGTGCCAGCAGCCAACCGAGGGAGCTTCCACCAACAGATACGCAGTATTTT	CASSQPRELPPTDTQYF
TRBD2	TRBV9	TRBJ2-5	-	TGTGCCAGCAGCGCTACCTTAGCGGGGAAGCAAGAGACCCAGTACTTC	CASSATLAGKQETQYF
TRBD2	TRBV5-1	TRBJ2-2	few	TGCGCCAGCAGCTTGGGCCCTAGCGGTTGGAACACCGGGGAGCTGTTTTTT	CASSLGPSGWNTGELFF
-	TRBV21-1	TRBJ2-6	-	TGTGCCAGCAGCGTCGAACGGGACAGCGACTTCTCTGGGGCCAACGTCCTGACTTTC	CASSVERDSDFSGANVLTF
-	TRBV29-1	TRBJ2-1	-	TGCCTACTGAGGGATGAGCAGTTCTTC	CLLRDEQFF
-	TRBV29-1	TRBJ2-1	-	TGCAGCGGCGGCGGCAATGAGCAGTTCTTC	CSGGGNEQFF
TRBD2	TRBV5-1	TRBJ2-1	-	TGCGCCAGCAGCTCCCGTGCTATGACTAGCGGGGCCCACAATGAGCAGTTCTTC	CASSSRAMTSGAHNEQFF
-	TRBV2	TRBJ2-7	once	TGTGCCAGCGGGGGGACAGTAAGGAAAAGCTCCTACGAGCAGTACTTC	CASGGTVRKSSYEQYF
TRBD1	TRBV7-9	TRBJ1-5	-	TGTGCCAGCAGCACGCAGGGGGGTCAGCCCCAGCATTTT	CASSTQGGQPQHF
TRBD1	TRBV6-1	TRBJ1-1	-	TGTGCCAGCCCGCCTTCCGGGACAGGAGGACCCGAAGCTTTCTTT	CASPPSGTGGPEAFF
-	TRBV6-6	TRBJ2-1	-	TGTGCCAGCAGTTTTGACTTCTTACTTTACAATGAGCAGTTCTTC	CASSFDFLLYNEQFF
-	TRBV5-6	TRBJ2-2	-	TGTGCCAGCAGCTTGGGGGGGCACACCGGGGAGCTGTTTTTT	CASSLGGHTGELFF
TRBD2	TRBV27	TRBJ2-7	-	TGTGCCAGCAGTTCCCTTAGCGGGGGCGGCCCACACGAGCAGTACTTC	CASSSLSGGGPHEQYF
TRBD2	TRBV10-2	TRBJ2-7	-	TGCGCCAGCAGTGTGGGGACTAGCGGGAGGACGGCGTACGAGCAGTACTTC	CASSVGTSGRTAYEQYF
-	TRBV15	TRBJ2-1	-	TGTGCCACCAGCAGGAATAGGGGAGGGGGCTCCTACAATGAGCAGTTCTTC	CATSRNRGGGSYNEQFF
-	TRBV29-1	TRBJ2-3	-	TGCAGCGTCGACCCCGTGGGGGCGGATACGCAGTATTTT	CSVDPVGADTQYF
-	TRBV2	TRBJ2-2	-	TGTGCCAGCACCGGACGGGAGAACACCGGGGAGCTGTTTTTT	CASTGRENTGELFF
-	TRBV4-3	TRBJ2-1	-	TGCGCCAGCAGCCAAGGTCTGGGGACTGGCAATGAGCAGTTCTTC	CASSQGLGTGNEQFF
-	TRBV4-1	TRBJ1-1	-	TGCGCCAGCAGCCAAGATGGGGCAGGGAACACTGAAGCTTTCTTT	CASSQDGAGNTEAFF
-	TRBV5-4	TRBJ2-2	-	TGTGCCAGCAGCCGGGGAAACTTCGAGGGGGAGCTGTTTTTT	CASSRGNFEGELFF
-	TRBV6-1	TRBJ1-6	-	TGTGCCAGCAGCCCGACGGGGGGGGCTCCTTCACCCCTCCACTTT	CASSPTGGAPSPLHF
-	TRBV6-5	TRBJ1-5	-	TGTGCCAGCAGTTCCATTCAGGGTAATCAGCCCCAGCATTTT	CASSSIQGNQPQHF